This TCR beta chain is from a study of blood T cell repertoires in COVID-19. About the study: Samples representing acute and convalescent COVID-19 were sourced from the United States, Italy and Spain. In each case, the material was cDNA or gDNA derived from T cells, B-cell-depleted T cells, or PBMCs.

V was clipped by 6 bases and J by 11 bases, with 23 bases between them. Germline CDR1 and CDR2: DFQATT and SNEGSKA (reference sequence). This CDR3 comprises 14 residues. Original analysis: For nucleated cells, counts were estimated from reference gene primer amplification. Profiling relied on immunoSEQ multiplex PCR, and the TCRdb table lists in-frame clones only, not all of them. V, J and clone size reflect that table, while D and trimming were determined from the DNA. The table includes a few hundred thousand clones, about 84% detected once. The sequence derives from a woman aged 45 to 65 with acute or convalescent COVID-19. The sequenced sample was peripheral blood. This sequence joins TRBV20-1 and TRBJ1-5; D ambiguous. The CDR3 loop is CSASGYEDFKSQHF. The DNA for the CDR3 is TGCAGTGCGAGTGGGTATGAAGACTTTAAGTCCCAGCATTTT.